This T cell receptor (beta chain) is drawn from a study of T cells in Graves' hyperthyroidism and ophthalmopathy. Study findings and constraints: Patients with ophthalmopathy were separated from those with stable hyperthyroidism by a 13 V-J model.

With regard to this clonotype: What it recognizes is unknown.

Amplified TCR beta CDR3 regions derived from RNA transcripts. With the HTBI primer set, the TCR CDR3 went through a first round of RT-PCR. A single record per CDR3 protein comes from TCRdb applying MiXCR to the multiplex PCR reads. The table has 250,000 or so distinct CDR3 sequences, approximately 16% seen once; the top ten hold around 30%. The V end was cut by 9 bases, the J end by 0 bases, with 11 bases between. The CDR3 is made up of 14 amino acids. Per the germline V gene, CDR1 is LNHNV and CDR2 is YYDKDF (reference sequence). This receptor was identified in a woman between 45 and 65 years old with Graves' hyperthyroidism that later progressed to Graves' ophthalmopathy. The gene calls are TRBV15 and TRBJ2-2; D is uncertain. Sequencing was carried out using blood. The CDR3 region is CATSPFPNTGELFF. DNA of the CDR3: TGTGCCACGAGCCCGTTCCCGAACACCGGGGAGCTGTTTTTT.